The rows below give T cell receptor beta chains drawn from one sample of a study of blood T cell repertoires in COVID-19. Clones were sequenced by immunoSEQ multiplex PCR, and TCRdb holds only the in-frame ones, with some missing. This sample has fewer than 350,000 clones, with roughly 88% found just once. Sequencing was carried out using peripheral blood. Every receptor here comes from a young man with active or convalescent COVID-19. Both conserved end residues are part of each CDR3. The order of the fields is D gene, clone size, V gene, J gene, CDR3 DNA, CDR3 protein. A D gene is named only where the DNA matches it firmly. The size field is filled for only some rows; it gives once, few, many or a size class.

d_call: NA
clone_size: NA
v_call: TRBV25-1
j_call: TRBJ2-3
cdr3_nt: TGTGCCAGCAGCCAGAGAGGCTACACAGATACGCAGTATTTT
cdr3_aa: CASSQRGYTDTQYF

d_call: TRBD2
clone_size: NA
v_call: TRBV2
j_call: TRBJ2-7
cdr3_nt: TGTGCCAGCAGCTGGACTAGCGGGGGGCCCCCCTACGAGCAGTACTTC
cdr3_aa: CASSWTSGGPPYEQYF

d_call: TRBD2
clone_size: NA
v_call: TRBV18
j_call: TRBJ2-2
cdr3_nt: TGTGCCAGCTCTCTTTCGACTAGCGGGTCCACCGGGGAGCTGTTTTTT
cdr3_aa: CASSLSTSGSTGELFF

d_call: NA
clone_size: NA
v_call: TRBV12-3/TRBV12-4
j_call: TRBJ2-5
cdr3_nt: TGTGCCAGCGGGGAGTGGGGAGAGACCCAGTACTTC
cdr3_aa: CASGEWGETQYF

d_call: NA
clone_size: NA
v_call: TRBV19
j_call: TRBJ1-5
cdr3_nt: TGTGCCAGTAGTACAACCAGGGGTAGCAATCAGCCCCAGCATTTT
cdr3_aa: CASSTTRGSNQPQHF

d_call: NA
clone_size: NA
v_call: TRBV10-2
j_call: TRBJ1-2
cdr3_nt: TGCGCCAGCAGTGAGTCACGTCAGGACTATGGCTACACCTTC
cdr3_aa: CASSESRQDYGYTF

d_call: TRBD1
clone_size: NA
v_call: TRBV9
j_call: TRBJ1-4
cdr3_nt: TGTGCCAGCAGCTCCCCACCGGGACAGGGGGATGAAAAACTGTTTTTT
cdr3_aa: CASSSPPGQGDEKLFF

d_call: TRBD2
clone_size: NA
v_call: TRBV27
j_call: TRBJ2-1
cdr3_nt: TGTGCCAGCAGATACCGACTAGCGGGTAATGAGCAGTTCTTC
cdr3_aa: CASRYRLAGNEQFF

d_call: TRBD1
clone_size: NA
v_call: TRBV5-1
j_call: TRBJ2-5
cdr3_nt: TGCGCCAGCAGCTCGGGACAGTTAGAGACCCAGTACTTC
cdr3_aa: CASSSGQLETQYF

d_call: NA
clone_size: NA
v_call: TRBV27
j_call: TRBJ1-6
cdr3_nt: TGTGCCAGCAGTTGGGGAGGCCGGGGAGGAAATTCACCCCTCCACTTT
cdr3_aa: CASSWGGRGGNSPLHF

d_call: TRBD1
clone_size: few
v_call: TRBV4-3
j_call: TRBJ2-3
cdr3_nt: TGCGCCAGCAGCCGCCGGGACAGGGTTAGCACAGATACGCAGTATTTT
cdr3_aa: CASSRRDRVSTDTQYF

d_call: NA
clone_size: NA
v_call: TRBV4-1
j_call: TRBJ2-7
cdr3_nt: TGCGCCAGCAGCCAAGAATGGGGAGGCTCCTACGAGCAGTACTTC
cdr3_aa: CASSQEWGGSYEQYF

d_call: NA
clone_size: NA
v_call: TRBV4-1
j_call: TRBJ1-2
cdr3_nt: TGCGCCAGCAGCCAAGATGGCCTGGACAGCCTCATGGCGGGCTACACCTTC
cdr3_aa: CASSQDGLDSLMAGYTF

d_call: NA
clone_size: NA
v_call: TRBV12-3/TRBV12-4
j_call: TRBJ1-4
cdr3_nt: TGTGCCAGCAGCCAGGGTTTTAATGAAAAACTGTTTTTT
cdr3_aa: CASSQGFNEKLFF

d_call: NA
clone_size: few
v_call: TRBV2
j_call: TRBJ2-1
cdr3_nt: TGTGCCAGCAGGTCAGCGGGCAACTCCTACAATGAGCAGTTCTTC
cdr3_aa: CASRSAGNSYNEQFF

d_call: NA
clone_size: NA
v_call: TRBV7-3
j_call: TRBJ1-3
cdr3_nt: TGTGCCAGCAGCTTAACTGTAGACCGCAGGTACACCATATATTTT
cdr3_aa: CASSLTVDRRYTIYF

d_call: TRBD1
clone_size: NA
v_call: TRBV5-4
j_call: TRBJ2-1
cdr3_nt: TGTGCCAGCAGCCCCCCCCCAGGGGGTCTCTACAATGAGCAGTTCTTC
cdr3_aa: CASSPPPGGLYNEQFF

d_call: TRBD1
clone_size: once
v_call: TRBV15
j_call: TRBJ2-7
cdr3_nt: TGTGCCACCAGCAGAGATGGGACAGGGGGATACGAGCAGTACTTC
cdr3_aa: CATSRDGTGGYEQYF

d_call: NA
clone_size: NA
v_call: TRBV24-1
j_call: TRBJ2-5
cdr3_nt: TGTGCCACCAGTGACCCAGGATCGCAAGAGACCCAGTACTTC
cdr3_aa: CATSDPGSQETQYF

d_call: NA
clone_size: NA
v_call: TRBV27
j_call: TRBJ1-5
cdr3_nt: TGTGCCAGCAGTTTGAGGTTTGCTCCAGGGGTTAGCAATCAGCCCCAGCATTTT
cdr3_aa: CASSLRFAPGVSNQPQHF

d_call: TRBD1
clone_size: NA
v_call: TRBV10-1
j_call: TRBJ2-5
cdr3_nt: TGCGCCAGCAGTGAGGACAGGGTTGAGACCCAGTACTTC
cdr3_aa: CASSEDRVETQYF

d_call: NA
clone_size: NA
v_call: TRBV7-8
j_call: TRBJ2-4
cdr3_nt: TGTGCCAGCAGCTTACGAAACATTCAGTACTTC
cdr3_aa: CASSLRNIQYF

d_call: TRBD1
clone_size: NA
v_call: TRBV11-2
j_call: TRBJ1-1
cdr3_nt: TGTGCCAGCAGCCTCGAACCAGGGGGCGAAGCTTTCTTT
cdr3_aa: CASSLEPGGEAFF

d_call: NA
clone_size: NA
v_call: TRBV2
j_call: TRBJ2-7
cdr3_nt: TGTGCCAGCAGTGCTAACTCCCACGAGCAGTACTTC
cdr3_aa: CASSANSHEQYF

d_call: NA
clone_size: NA
v_call: TRBV6-5
j_call: TRBJ1-2
cdr3_nt: TGTGCCAGCAGCCGGACAGATAACTATGGCTACACCTTC
cdr3_aa: CASSRTDNYGYTF

d_call: NA
clone_size: NA
v_call: TRBV3-1/TRBV3-2
j_call: TRBJ1-4
cdr3_nt: TGTGCCAGCAGCCAAGGGTTTCAGATAAATGAAAAACTGTTTTTT
cdr3_aa: CASSQGFQINEKLFF

d_call: NA
clone_size: NA
v_call: TRBV4-1
j_call: TRBJ1-6
cdr3_nt: TGCGCCAGCAGCCAACCCCGGAGCTCCTATAATTCACCCCTCCACTTT
cdr3_aa: CASSQPRSSYNSPLHF

d_call: NA
clone_size: NA
v_call: TRBV24-1
j_call: TRBJ1-2
cdr3_nt: TGTGCCACCAGTGACCCAAATTGGCAGGGTGAGCATGGCTACACCTTC
cdr3_aa: CATSDPNWQGEHGYTF

d_call: TRBD1
clone_size: NA
v_call: TRBV9
j_call: TRBJ2-2
cdr3_nt: TGTGCCAGCAGCGCCCGACAGGGTCCGGGCACCGGGGAGCTGTTTTTT
cdr3_aa: CASSARQGPGTGELFF

d_call: NA
clone_size: NA
v_call: TRBV29-1
j_call: TRBJ2-2
cdr3_nt: TGCAGCGTCTACGGGATCCCGGGGGGGGAGCTGTTTTTT
cdr3_aa: CSVYGIPGGELFF

d_call: NA
clone_size: NA
v_call: TRBV9
j_call: TRBJ2-2
cdr3_nt: TGTGCCAGCAGCGTGGGCCGATCAGGGTCTCCAGGGCTTGATAAGCTGTTTTTT
cdr3_aa: CASSVGRSGSPGLDKLFF

d_call: TRBD2
clone_size: once
v_call: TRBV5-1
j_call: TRBJ2-7
cdr3_nt: TGCGCCAGCAGCTCACGGGGGGACTCCTACGAGCAGTACTTC
cdr3_aa: CASSSRGDSYEQYF

d_call: NA
clone_size: NA
v_call: TRBV2
j_call: TRBJ2-2
cdr3_nt: TGTGCCAGCAGTGTTGAGCAGGTGGCGAACACCGGGGAGCTGTTTTTT
cdr3_aa: CASSVEQVANTGELFF

d_call: NA
clone_size: NA
v_call: TRBV24-1
j_call: TRBJ2-3
cdr3_nt: TGTGCCACCAGTGGGGTTAGCCCCACAGATACGCAGTATTTT
cdr3_aa: CATSGVSPTDTQYF

d_call: NA
clone_size: few
v_call: TRBV5-6
j_call: TRBJ1-2
cdr3_nt: TGTGCCAGCAGCCCGTTAGACATCCGGGGTGGCTACACCTTC
cdr3_aa: CASSPLDIRGGYTF

d_call: NA
clone_size: NA
v_call: TRBV5-5
j_call: TRBJ2-4
cdr3_nt: TGTGCCAGCAGCTTCGGGGGAAACATTCAGTACTTC
cdr3_aa: CASSFGGNIQYF

d_call: NA
clone_size: NA
v_call: TRBV12-3/TRBV12-4
j_call: TRBJ1-2
cdr3_nt: TGTGCCAGCAGCCCGGCAGGACCGGGGGGCTACACCTTC
cdr3_aa: CASSPAGPGGYTF

d_call: TRBD1
clone_size: NA
v_call: TRBV7-9
j_call: TRBJ1-4
cdr3_nt: TGTGCCAGCAGCCTAGGACAGGGATGGGAGGAAAAACTGTTTTTT
cdr3_aa: CASSLGQGWEEKLFF

d_call: NA
clone_size: NA
v_call: TRBV19
j_call: TRBJ1-5
cdr3_nt: TGTGCCAGTAGTATCGTTAAGGCGGGAGGGACCCAGCCCCAGCATTTT
cdr3_aa: CASSIVKAGGTQPQHF

d_call: NA
clone_size: NA
v_call: TRBV6-6
j_call: TRBJ1-5
cdr3_nt: TGTGCCAGCAGGAGACAGGTTGATAGCAATCAGCCCCAGCATTTT
cdr3_aa: CASRRQVDSNQPQHF

d_call: NA
clone_size: NA
v_call: TRBV9
j_call: TRBJ1-5
cdr3_nt: TGTGCCAGCAGCGTAGCCCCACTCAATCAGCCCCAGCATTTT
cdr3_aa: CASSVAPLNQPQHF

d_call: TRBD1
clone_size: once
v_call: TRBV19
j_call: TRBJ2-2
cdr3_nt: TGTGCCAGTACCTCATGGGGGACAGGGGGCAGGAGCGGGGAGCTGTTTTTT
cdr3_aa: CASTSWGTGGRSGELFF

d_call: NA
clone_size: NA
v_call: TRBV11-2
j_call: TRBJ1-2
cdr3_nt: TGTGCCAGCATGGGGGCCTATGGCTACACCTTC
cdr3_aa: CASMGAYGYTF

d_call: NA
clone_size: NA
v_call: TRBV7-9
j_call: TRBJ2-1
cdr3_nt: TGTGCCAGCAGCTTAGCGGGGGGGCATGAGCAGTTCTTC
cdr3_aa: CASSLAGGHEQFF

d_call: TRBD2
clone_size: once
v_call: TRBV2
j_call: TRBJ2-5
cdr3_nt: TGTGCCAGCAGTGAAGCGGGACTAGCGGGGATCGGAGAGACCCAGTACTTC
cdr3_aa: CASSEAGLAGIGETQYF

d_call: TRBD1
clone_size: few
v_call: TRBV18
j_call: TRBJ1-2
cdr3_nt: TGTGCCAGCTCACCAAACACCCGGACAGGGTATTTTTTCGGCTACACCTTC
cdr3_aa: CASSPNTRTGYFFGYTF

d_call: NA
clone_size: NA
v_call: TRBV11-2
j_call: TRBJ2-1
cdr3_nt: TGTGCCAGCAGCTTATACAGTCCCTTCTACAATGAGCAGTTCTTC
cdr3_aa: CASSLYSPFYNEQFF

d_call: TRBD2
clone_size: NA
v_call: TRBV5-1
j_call: TRBJ2-1
cdr3_nt: TGCGCCAGCAGCTTGGTGGTTAGCGGGGGCATGTATGAGCAGTTCTTC
cdr3_aa: CASSLVVSGGMYEQFF

d_call: NA
clone_size: NA
v_call: TRBV19
j_call: TRBJ2-2
cdr3_nt: TGTGCCAGTAGTAGCGGAAACACCGGGGAGCTGTTTTTT
cdr3_aa: CASSSGNTGELFF

d_call: NA
clone_size: NA
v_call: TRBV13
j_call: TRBJ2-5
cdr3_nt: TGTGCCAGCAGCTCGGACAGTGAAGAGACCCAGTACTTC
cdr3_aa: CASSSDSEETQYF

d_call: TRBD1
clone_size: NA
v_call: TRBV10-3
j_call: TRBJ1-1
cdr3_nt: TGTGCCATCAGTGAGCCCCGGACAGGGGGTGACACTGAAGCTTTCTTT
cdr3_aa: CAISEPRTGGDTEAFF

d_call: TRBD2
clone_size: NA
v_call: TRBV6-5
j_call: TRBJ2-1
cdr3_nt: TGTGCCAGCAGTTACTCCGGGGGGATCGATGAGCAGTTCTTC
cdr3_aa: CASSYSGGIDEQFF

d_call: NA
clone_size: many
v_call: TRBV1
j_call: TRBJ2-2
cdr3_nt: TGCACCAGCAGCCAAGATTCAGCGGGGGTTACCGGGGAGCTGTTTTTT
cdr3_aa: CTSSQDSAGVTGELFF

d_call: NA
clone_size: NA
v_call: TRBV12-3/TRBV12-4
j_call: TRBJ1-2
cdr3_nt: TGTGCCAGCAGTCTGGGGGCTGATGGCTACACCTTC
cdr3_aa: CASSLGADGYTF

d_call: TRBD2
clone_size: NA
v_call: TRBV5-6
j_call: TRBJ2-1
cdr3_nt: TGTGCCAGCAGCTTTGGGACTAGCGGGGGGGCTTTCAATGAGCAGTTCTTC
cdr3_aa: CASSFGTSGGAFNEQFF

d_call: NA
clone_size: NA
v_call: TRBV14
j_call: TRBJ2-3
cdr3_nt: TGTGCCAGCAGCCAAGCCGGGGACACAGATACGCAGTATTTT
cdr3_aa: CASSQAGDTDTQYF

d_call: TRBD1
clone_size: NA
v_call: TRBV11-2
j_call: TRBJ1-2
cdr3_nt: TGTGCCAGCAGCGACTACAGGGGGCGGCTTTTTAACTATGGCTACACCTTC
cdr3_aa: CASSDYRGRLFNYGYTF

d_call: NA
clone_size: NA
v_call: TRBV24-1
j_call: TRBJ1-5
cdr3_nt: TGTGCCACTCCAGGGGTTCGGCCCCAGCATTTT
cdr3_aa: CATPGVRPQHF